This T cell receptor (beta chain) was recorded in a study of CXCR3-negative and CXCR3-positive naive CD8 T cells. The CDR3 sequence is 21 residues long. Per germline, CDR1 MNHEY and CDR2 SVGAGI. Whole-study results and caveats: CXCR3-positive naive cells had TRB CDR3s that were more hydrophobic than CXCR3-negative naive cells had.

About this clonotype itself: As yet, its antigen is unknown.

The method, 5' RACE with UMI labels, was used to prepare the TRB cDNA libraries. TCRdb re-called the 5' RACE reads; every CDR3 protein appears as one record, without DNA. This repertoire comprises 90,000 to 100,000 distinct CDR3 sequences; its ten largest clones make up around 1.7%. The chain recombines TRBV6-5 with TRBJ2-7; the TCRdb D gene call, TRBD1, has no DNA to confirm it. The sample taken for sequencing was naive CXCR3- CD8+ T cells from blood. Indicated subset: CD45RO-CCR7+CD27+CD95- naive CD8+ T cells lacking CXCR3 (TNR3-). The source is a human donor in good health. Some clones in this sample may be carry-over from other donors' samples. CDR3 protein: CASSYGGYRLNPSGIPYEQYF.